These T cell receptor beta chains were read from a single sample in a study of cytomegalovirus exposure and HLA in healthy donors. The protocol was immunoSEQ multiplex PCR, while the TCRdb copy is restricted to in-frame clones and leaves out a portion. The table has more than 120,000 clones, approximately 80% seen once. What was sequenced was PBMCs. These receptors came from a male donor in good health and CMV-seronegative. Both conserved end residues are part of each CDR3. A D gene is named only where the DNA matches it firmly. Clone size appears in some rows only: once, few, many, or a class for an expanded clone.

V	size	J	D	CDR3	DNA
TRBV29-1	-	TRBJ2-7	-	CSVRDYEQYF	TGCAGCGTCCGGGACTACGAGCAGTACTTC
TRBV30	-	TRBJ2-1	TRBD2	CAWIGLAGGYNEQFF	TGTGCCTGGATTGGACTAGCGGGAGGTTACAATGAGCAGTTCTTC
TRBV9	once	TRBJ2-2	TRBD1	CASSVGTGVNTGELFF	TGTGCCAGCAGCGTTGGGACAGGGGTAAACACCGGGGAGCTGTTTTTT
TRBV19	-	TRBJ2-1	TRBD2	CASSWGVAGGGYNEQFF	TGTGCCAGTAGTTGGGGGGTAGCGGGAGGGGGTTACAATGAGCAGTTCTTC
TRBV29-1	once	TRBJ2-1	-	CSVVSVAQSSYNEQFF	TGCAGCGTTGTTTCGGTAGCCCAAAGCTCCTACAATGAGCAGTTCTTC
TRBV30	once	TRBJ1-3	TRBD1	CAWSAPPGQGFSGNTIYF	TGTGCCTGGAGTGCCCCCCCCGGACAGGGATTCTCTGGAAACACCATATATTTT
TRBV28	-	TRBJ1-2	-	CASRDSFEAYGYTF	TGTGCCAGCAGAGACAGTTTCGAGGCGTATGGCTACACCTTC
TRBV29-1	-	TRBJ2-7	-	CSVVLNYEQYF	TGCAGCGTTGTCCTTAACTACGAGCAGTACTTC
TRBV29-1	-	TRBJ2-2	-	CSVEDRVGELFF	TGCAGCGTTGAAGATCGAGTAGGGGAGCTGTTTTTT
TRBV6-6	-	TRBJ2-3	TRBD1	CASSHPGTGLTDTQYF	TGTGCCAGCAGCCACCCCGGGACAGGACTCACAGATACGCAGTATTTT
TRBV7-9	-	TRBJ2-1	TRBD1	CASSLGTGGEFF	TGTGCCAGCAGCTTGGGGACAGGGGGTGAGTTCTTC
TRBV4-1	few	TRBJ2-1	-	CASSQEERAGSKQFF	TGCGCCAGCAGCCAAGAGGAGCGGGCCGGCTCGAAGCAGTTCTTC
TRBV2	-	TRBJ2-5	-	CASSLQETQYF	TGTGCCAGCAGTTTACAAGAGACCCAGTACTTC
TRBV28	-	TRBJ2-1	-	CASSFGAASYNEQFF	TGTGCCAGCAGTTTCGGAGCGGCCTCCTACAATGAGCAGTTCTTC
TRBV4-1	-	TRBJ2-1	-	CASSQLDSSSSYNEQFF	TGCGCCAGCAGCCAACTCGACTCCAGTAGCTCCTACAATGAGCAGTTCTTC
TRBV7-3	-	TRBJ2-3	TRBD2	CASSSSGITDTQYF	TGTGCCAGCAGCTCTAGCGGGATCACAGATACGCAGTATTTT
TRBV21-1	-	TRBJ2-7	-	CASSQGRVSHPSYEQYF	TGTGCCAGCAGCCAAGGTCGCGTTTCCCACCCCTCCTACGAGCAGTACTTC
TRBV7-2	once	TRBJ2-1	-	CASSLGRYLPYNEQFF	TGTGCCAGCAGCTTAGGTCGGTATTTGCCATACAATGAGCAGTTCTTC
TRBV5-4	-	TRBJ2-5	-	CASSLTGGQIEDQYF	TGTGCCAGCAGCTTGACGGGTGGACAGATCGAGGACCAGTACTTC
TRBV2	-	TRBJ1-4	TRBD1	CASSEGTGSEKLFF	TGTGCCAGCAGTGAAGGGACAGGGAGCGAAAAACTGTTTTTT
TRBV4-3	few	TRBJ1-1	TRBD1	CASSPDRQGWKTEAFF	TGCGCCAGCAGCCCCGACCGACAGGGGTGGAAGACTGAAGCTTTCTTT
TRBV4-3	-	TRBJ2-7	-	CASSQHGDTTYEQYF	TGCGCCAGCAGCCAGCATGGGGACACGACCTACGAGCAGTACTTC
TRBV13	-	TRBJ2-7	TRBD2	CASSFGTSGSSRSYEQYF	TGTGCCAGCAGCTTCGGGACTAGCGGGAGCTCACGTTCCTACGAGCAGTACTTC
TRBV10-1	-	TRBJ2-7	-	CASSEHRTRSDSGQYF	TGCGCCAGCAGTGAGCACCGGACAAGGTCCGACTCGGGGCAGTACTTC
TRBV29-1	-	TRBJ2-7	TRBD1	CSVEMTGDEQYF	TGCAGCGTTGAAATGACAGGGGACGAGCAGTACTTC
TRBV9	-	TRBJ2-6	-	CASSDPGRGSGANVLTF	TGTGCCAGCAGCGACCCGGGTCGGGGTTCGGGGGCCAACGTCCTGACTTTC
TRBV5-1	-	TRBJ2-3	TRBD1	CASSDPGTGHSAQYF	TGCGCCAGCAGCGATCCCGGGACAGGGCACTCGGCGCAGTATTTT
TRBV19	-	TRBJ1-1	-	CASSGDNPAGEAFF	TGTGCCAGTAGTGGCGACAACCCCGCTGGTGAAGCTTTCTTT
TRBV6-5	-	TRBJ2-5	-	CASSRLQEETQYF	TGTGCCAGCAGCCGTCTACAGGAAGAGACCCAGTACTTC
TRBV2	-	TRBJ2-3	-	CASSEGDTATDTQYF	TGTGCCAGCAGTGAAGGGGACACGGCCACAGATACGCAGTATTTT
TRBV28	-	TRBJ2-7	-	CASSRGQDSYEQYF	TGTGCCAGCAGTCGCGGACAAGATAGCTACGAGCAGTACTTC
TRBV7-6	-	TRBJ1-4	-	CASSLAGGWEKLFF	TGTGCCAGCAGCTTAGCGGGAGGGTGGGAAAAACTGTTTTTT
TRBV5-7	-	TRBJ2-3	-	CASGTRTGGVMDTQYF	TGTGCCAGTGGAACACGGACAGGAGGGGTTATGGATACGCAGTATTTT
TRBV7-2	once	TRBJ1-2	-	CATARAQVFGYTF	TGTGCCACCGCCAGGGCCCAGGTGTTTGGCTACACCTTC
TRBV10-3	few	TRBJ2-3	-	CAISDPLSGPRGTDTQYF	TGTGCCATCAGTGACCCCCTTAGCGGTCCCCGAGGAACAGATACGCAGTATTTT
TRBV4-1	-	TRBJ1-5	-	CASSLTPRGDQPQHF	TGCGCCAGCAGCCTGACGCCACGGGGAGATCAGCCCCAGCATTTT
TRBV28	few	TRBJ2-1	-	CASSFPLTEYNEQFF	TGTGCCAGCAGTTTCCCTCTGACGGAGTACAATGAGCAGTTCTTC
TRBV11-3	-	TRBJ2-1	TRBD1	CASSKRTGDNEQFF	TGTGCCAGCAGCAAAAGGACAGGCGACAATGAGCAGTTCTTC
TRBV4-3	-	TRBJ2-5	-	CASSKTPAAPGQLPTQETQYF	TGCGCCAGCAGCAAAACCCCTGCGGCGCCCGGCCAGCTGCCTACTCAAGAGACCCAGTACTTC
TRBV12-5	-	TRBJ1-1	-	CASALGQLNTEAFF	TGTGCTAGTGCCCTGGGGCAGCTCAACACTGAAGCTTTCTTT
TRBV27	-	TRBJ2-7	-	CASSFDSLYEQYF	TGTGCCAGCAGTTTTGACAGCCTCTACGAGCAGTACTTC
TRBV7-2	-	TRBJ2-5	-	CASSLGQVTPPRETQYF	TGTGCCAGCAGCTTGGGCCAAGTTACACCCCCAAGAGAGACCCAGTACTTC
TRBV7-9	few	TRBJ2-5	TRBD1	CASRSGTGFETQYF	TGTGCCAGCAGGTCCGGGACAGGGTTTGAGACCCAGTACTTC
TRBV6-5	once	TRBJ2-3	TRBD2	CASSYVGRGDDTQYF	TGTGCCAGCAGTTACGTCGGGAGGGGGGACGATACGCAGTATTTT
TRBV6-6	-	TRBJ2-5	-	CASSYSRRETQYF	TGTGCCAGCAGTTACTCTAGGAGGGAGACCCAGTACTTC
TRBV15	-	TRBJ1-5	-	CATSRGWGVDQPQHF	TGTGCCACCAGCAGAGGTTGGGGAGTGGATCAGCCCCAGCATTTT
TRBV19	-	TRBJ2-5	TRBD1	CASNQEGQGQETQYF	TGTGCCAGTAACCAGGAAGGACAGGGGCAAGAGACCCAGTACTTC
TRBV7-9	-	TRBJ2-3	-	CASSFGVRPERETQYF	TGTGCCAGCAGCTTTGGGGTGAGGCCTGAGAGGGAAACGCAGTATTTT
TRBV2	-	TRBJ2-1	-	CASSVSYNEQFF	TGTGCCAGCAGTGTCTCGTACAATGAGCAGTTCTTC
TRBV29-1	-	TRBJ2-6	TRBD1	CSVAGTDFSGANVLTF	TGCAGCGTTGCCGGGACAGACTTTTCTGGGGCCAACGTCCTGACTTTC
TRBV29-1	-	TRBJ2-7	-	CSVEDSSFTYEQYF	TGCAGCGTTGAAGATTCAAGCTTCACCTACGAGCAGTACTTC
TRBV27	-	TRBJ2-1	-	CASSHYSGPLYNEQFF	TGTGCCAGCAGCCATTACTCAGGGCCCCTTTACAATGAGCAGTTCTTC
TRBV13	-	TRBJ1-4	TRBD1	CASASGTGEKLFF	TGTGCCAGCGCCTCCGGGACAGGGGAAAAACTGTTTTTT
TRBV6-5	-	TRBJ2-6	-	CASSYSGGPGANVLTF	TGTGCCAGCAGTTACTCGGGAGGTCCTGGGGCCAACGTCCTGACTTTC
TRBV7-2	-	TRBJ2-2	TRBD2	CASSSVAGGTGELFF	TGTGCCAGCAGCTCTGTAGCGGGAGGCACCGGGGAGCTGTTTTTT
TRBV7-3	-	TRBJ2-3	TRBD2	CASSPQGGVTDTQYF	TGTGCCAGCAGCCCGCAGGGAGGGGTGACAGATACGCAGTATTTT
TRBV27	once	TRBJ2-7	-	CASKSTASYEQYF	TGTGCCAGCAAATCGACAGCCTCCTACGAGCAGTACTTC
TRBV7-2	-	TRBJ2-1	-	CASSLYPISFF	TGTGCCAGCAGCTTATACCCTATATCGTTCTTC
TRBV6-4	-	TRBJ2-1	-	CASSDSGSSYNEQFF	TGTGCCAGCAGTGACTCAGGGAGCTCCTACAATGAGCAGTTCTTC